This record concerns one TCR beta chain sequence. The antigen remains unidentified. The data stem from a study of OX40 agonist ivuxolimab in advanced cancers. On the study more broadly: With ivuxolimab, an agonistic anti-OX40 (CD134) antibody, patients were treated. Hepatocellular carcinoma, melanoma, renal cell or head and neck cancer was diagnosed in the dose-escalation patients. Three dose-escalation patients had partial responses: one with hepatocellular carcinoma and two with cutaneous melanoma. Study-level findings and limits: Both blood CD4+ and CD8+ T cells showed clonal growth by week 6 at 0.1 to 3.0 mg/kg.

The CDR3 spans 14 residues. Germline lookup yields CDR1 MGHRA and CDR2 YSYEKL. Trimming stripped 0 bases from V and 8 bases from J, with 13 bases between. Assay: immunoSEQ multiplex PCR; the TCRdb copy retains only in-frame clones and omits some. Of 50,000 or so clones in the sample, 65% to 90% were seen once. The source is an adult with an advanced solid tumor such as melanoma, head and neck, liver or kidney cancer. The input for sequencing was CD4+ or CD8+ T cells sorted from blood, taken in a trial of the OX40 agonist ivuxolimab. The chain carries TRBV4-1 and TRBJ1-2; the D gene is possibly TRBD1 (6 bases). CDR3 in DNA: TGCGCCAGCAGCCAAGATCAGGGGATTAAGGGCTACACCTTC. Translated: CASSQDQGIKGYTF.